The rows below give T cell receptor beta chains drawn from one sample of a study of blood T cell repertoires in COVID-19. Generated by immunoSEQ multiplex PCR, the TCRdb table keeps only in-frame clones and is missing some. The profile shows about 240,000 clones, approximately 83% of them singletons. The source material was peripheral blood. These TCRs come from a woman at least 80 years old with acute or convalescent COVID-19. Both conserved end residues are trimmed from each CDR3.

len,j_gene,v_gene,CDR3aa
15,TRBJ2-2,TRBV9,ASSPRGGQGFTGELF
10,TRBJ2-7,TRBV28,ASSPSRYEQY
12,TRBJ1-6,TRBV6-5,ASSNRGNNSPLH
11,TRBJ1-1,TRBV12-3/TRBV12-4,ASGDRGNTEAF
13,TRBJ1-1,TRBV28,ASRTRARKSTEAF
10,TRBJ2-4,TRBV28,ASSFPENIQY
14,TRBJ1-1,TRBV27,ASSLSAGGTWTEAF
10,TRBJ2-7,TRBV12-3/TRBV12-4,ASSLRENEQY
13,TRBJ2-1,TRBV3-1/TRBV3-2,ASSQASGGWDEQF
11,TRBJ1-1,TRBV2,ASTSTVNTEAF
11,TRBJ1-5,TRBV6-6,ASKKGGSQPQH
10,TRBJ1-1,TRBV29-1,SVMTGNTEAF
12,TRBJ2-7,TRBV7-8,ASSFRDRYYEQY
14,TRBJ2-7,TRBV3-1/TRBV3-2,ASSQLGGVPPYEQY
11,TRBJ2-3,TRBV6-5,ASSGNRDNTQY
11,TRBJ1-1,TRBV2,ASSLDRHTEAF
13,TRBJ2-1,TRBV27,ASSPTGQGAHEQF
13,TRBJ2-5,TRBV19,AIPLAGDLGETQY
12,TRBJ2-5,TRBV2,ASILEGVGETQY
12,TRBJ2-1,TRBV2,ASSDKVAAREQF
11,TRBJ1-2,TRBV7-2,ASSPQGNYGYT
13,TRBJ1-6,TRBV2,ASTPTEAPNSPLH
12,TRBJ1-6,TRBV5-8,ASSSLLPSSPLH
16,TRBJ2-1,TRBV5-1,ASSLDLRTGGSYNEQF
15,TRBJ1-2,TRBV7-2,ASSLGNGGRTYYGYT
14,TRBJ2-2,TRBV15,ATSRGTGQNTGELF
12,TRBJ2-7,TRBV5-4,ASSLGQGAREQY
15,TRBJ1-5,TRBV4-2,ASSQEDRGGPNQPQH
11,TRBJ1-5,TRBV6-5,AVPHPGNQPQH